The 9 T cell receptor beta chains listed next were all sequenced from one sample in a study of cytomegalovirus exposure and HLA in healthy donors (dated by TCRdb to about 2017). Library prep was done by the immunoSEQ multiplex PCR assay. A mixture of 60 forward primers for TCR Vbeta segments and 13 reverse primers for TCR Jbeta segments was used in the multiplex PCR. In TCRdb, the immuneACCESS table is reduced to in-frame sequences with V and J assigned. These tables do not hold every clone; where another copy was compared, an unresolved V gene accounts for under half, and the others remain unexplained. The sample includes under 300,000 clones, with around 80% observed a single time. Almost 8% of the sample comes from the top ten. Sequenced input: PBMCs. The receptors were sampled from a woman aged 60-70 years in good health and CMV-seropositive.

The V call is TRBV6-5, the J call TRBJ1-1, with 7 bases identical to TRBD1. The trim removed 4 bases at V and 0 bases at J, leaving 5 bases unmatched. This CDR3 contains 15 residues. CDR1 and CDR2 (germline): MNHEY, SVGAGI. DNA of the CDR3: TGTGCCAGCAGTTTCGCCAGGGGGTTGAACACTGAAGCTTTCTTT. It encodes CASSFARGLNTEAFF.

The chain carries TRBV5-5 and TRBJ1-2; D uncertain. V gave up 0 bases and J gave up 0 bases, with 3 bases separating them. Germline CDR1 reads SGHKS; CDR2 reads YYEKEE (reference sequence). CDR3 length: 13 residues. The CDR3 sequence is CASSLGANYGYTF. The CDR3 coding sequence is TGTGCCAGCAGCTTGGGAGCTAACTATGGCTACACCTTC.

As concerns this clone: Other DNA sequences from this sample encode an identical CDR3 as well. The chain combines TRBV6-5 with TRBJ2-5; D possibly corresponds to TRBD1 (6 bases). This CDR3 comprises 14 residues. Germline V gives CDR1 MNHEY, CDR2 SVGAGI. With 9 bases removed from V and 0 bases from J, the gap between germline ends came to 14 bases. DNA for the CDR3: TGTGCCAGTCAAAAGTGGGACAACCAAGAGACCCAGTACTTC. It is translated as CASQKWDNQETQYF.

The chain uses TRBV4-1 and TRBJ2-2; 7 bases fit TRBD2. CDR3 size: 15 residues. The ends lost 1 base at V and 3 bases at J; junction bases unmatched: 2. The germline gives CDR1 MGHRA, CDR2 YSYEKL. The CDR3 is CASSQVGGDTGELFF. The CDR3 DNA reads TGCGCCAGCAGCCAAGTTGGGGGGGACACCGGGGAGCTGTTTTTT.

J is TRBJ2-1 and V is TRBV9; 7 nucleotides agree with TRBD2. Germline V lookup: CDR1 SGDLS, CDR2 YYNGEE. The CDR3 extends over 16 amino acids. The J segment lost 1 base and the V segment lost 0 bases, leaving 4 bases of the junction unmatched. CDR3 nucleotides: TGTGCCAGCAGCGTAGGGGGGGGATTTTCCTACAATGAGCAGTTCTTC. It specifies CASSVGGGFSYNEQFF. The complete variable domain, with remaining parts taken from reference TRBV9 and TRBJ2-1, reads DSGVTQTPKHLITATGQRVTLRCSPRSGDLSVYWYQQSLDQGLQFLIQYYNGEERAKGNILERFSAQQFPDLHSELNLSSLELGDSALYFCASSVGGGFSYNEQFFGPGTRLTVL.

Of note for this clone: At one boundary the junction diverges from the germline segment, which might be a read error. The chain employs TRBV7-9 and TRBJ1-1, with no clear D. Per germline, CDR1 SEHNR and CDR2 FQNEAQ (reference sequence). The CDR3 covers 9 residues. The chain's CDR3 is CSSSIEAFF. CDR3 bases: TGTTCCAGCAGCATAGAAGCTTTCTTT.

In DNA form, the CDR3 reads TGTGCCATCAGTGACCGGACTAGCGGGATGGAGACCCAGTACTTC. Protein sequence: CAISDRTSGMETQYF. This chain joins TRBV10-3 and TRBJ2-5, with 12 positions matching TRBD2. Germline V gene lookup returns CDR1 ENHRY and CDR2 SYGVKD. The length of the CDR3 is 15 residues. V was clipped by 3 bases and J by 5 bases; unmatched bases: 4.

This sequence joins TRBV9 and TRBJ2-7, with a tentative D call TRBD1 (6 bases). Germline CDR1 SGDLS, CDR2 YYNGEE. The V end was cut by 3 bases, the J end by 7 bases, with 17 bases between. The CDR3 spans 14 residues. CDR3 amino acids: CASSAGTLYGEQYF. CDR3 nucleotides: TGTGCCAGCAGCGCCGGGACACTTTATGGGGAGCAGTACTTC. Full variable domain (rest looked up from reference TRBV9 and TRBJ2-7): DSGVTQTPKHLITATGQRVTLRCSPRSGDLSVYWYQQSLDQGLQFLIQYYNGEERAKGNILERFSAQQFPDLHSELNLSSLELGDSALYFCASSAGTLYGEQYFGPGTRLTVT.

The chain combines TRBV28 with TRBJ2-7, with 9 bases identical to TRBD2. CDR3 size: 16 residues. The germline V gene has CDR1 MDHEN and CDR2 SYDVKM. With V trimmed by 10 bases and J by 3 bases, 16 bases remained unmatched. The CDR3 spells CATKGALAGSLYEQYF. CDR3 DNA: TGTGCCACAAAAGGGGCGCTAGCGGGATCTCTCTACGAGCAGTACTTC.